These 2 T cell receptor beta chains were all obtained from the same sample, sequenced in a study of OX40 agonist ivuxolimab in advanced cancers. Data came from immunoSEQ multiplex PCR; TCRdb stores just in-frame clones and leaves some out. The sample shows around 40,000 clones, 88% of them seen only once. Sample: CD4+ or CD8+ T cells sorted from blood, taken in a trial of the OX40 agonist ivuxolimab. Receptors were obtained from an adult with an advanced solid tumor such as melanoma, head and neck, liver or kidney cancer.

The chain employs TRBV10-3 and TRBJ2-5, with D uncertain. The CDR3 sequence is 14 residues long. The V end was cut by 0 bases, the J end by 4 bases, with 9 bases between. CDR1 is ENHRY, CDR2 SYGVKD, per germline. CDR3 region: CAISESKEIETQYF. CDR3 coding DNA: TGTGCCATCAGTGAGTCAAAAGAAATAGAGACCCAGTACTTC.

As concerns this clone: At one end the junction does not follow the germline gene, possibly because of a read error. The CDR3 nucleotides are TGTGCCAGCAGCCCGGGACGCCAAAGTGAAAAACTGTTTTTT. Its translation is CASSPGRQSEKLFF. The rearrangement uses TRBV5-1 and TRBJ1-4; D possibly corresponds to TRBD1 (5 bases). There are 14 residues in the CDR3. From germline, CDR1 is SGHRS and CDR2 YFSETQ.